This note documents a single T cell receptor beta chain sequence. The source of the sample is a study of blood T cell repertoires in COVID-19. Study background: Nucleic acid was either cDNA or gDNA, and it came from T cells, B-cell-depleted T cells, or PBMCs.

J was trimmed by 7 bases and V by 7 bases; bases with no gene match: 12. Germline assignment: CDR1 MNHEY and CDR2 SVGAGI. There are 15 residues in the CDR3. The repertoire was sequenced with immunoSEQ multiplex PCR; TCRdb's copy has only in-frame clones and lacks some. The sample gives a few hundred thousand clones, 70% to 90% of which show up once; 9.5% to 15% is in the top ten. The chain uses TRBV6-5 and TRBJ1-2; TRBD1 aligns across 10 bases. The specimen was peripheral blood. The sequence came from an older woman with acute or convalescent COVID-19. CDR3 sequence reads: CASINRQGAFGGYTF. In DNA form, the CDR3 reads TGTGCCAGCATTAACCGACAGGGGGCCTTTGGTGGCTACACCTTC.